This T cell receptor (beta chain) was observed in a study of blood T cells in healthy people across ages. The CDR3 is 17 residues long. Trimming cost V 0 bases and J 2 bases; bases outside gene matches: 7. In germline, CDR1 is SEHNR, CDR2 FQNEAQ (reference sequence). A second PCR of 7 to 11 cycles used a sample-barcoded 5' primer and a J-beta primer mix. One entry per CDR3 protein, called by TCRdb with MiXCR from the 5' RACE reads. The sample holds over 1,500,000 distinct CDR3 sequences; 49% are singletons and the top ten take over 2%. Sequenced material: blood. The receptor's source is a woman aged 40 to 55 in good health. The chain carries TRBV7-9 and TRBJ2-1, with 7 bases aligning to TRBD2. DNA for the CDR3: TGTGCCAGCAGCTTAGCTGGGCGGGGGTCTACCTACAATGAGCAGTTCTTC. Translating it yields CASSLAGRGSTYNEQFF.